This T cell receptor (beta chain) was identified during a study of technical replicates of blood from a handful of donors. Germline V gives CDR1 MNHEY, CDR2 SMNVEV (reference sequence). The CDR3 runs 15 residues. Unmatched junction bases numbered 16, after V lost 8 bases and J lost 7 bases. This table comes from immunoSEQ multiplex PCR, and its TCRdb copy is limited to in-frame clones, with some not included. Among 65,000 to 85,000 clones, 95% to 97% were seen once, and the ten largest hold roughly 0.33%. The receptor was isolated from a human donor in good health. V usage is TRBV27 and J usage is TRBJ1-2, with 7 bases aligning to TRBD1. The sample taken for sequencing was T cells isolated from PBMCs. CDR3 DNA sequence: TGTGCCAGCTCTTCCGGGACAGTTTCCTATGGTGGCTACACCTTC. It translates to CASSSGTVSYGGYTF.